Presented here are 15 T cell receptor beta chains from one specimen sequenced in a study of T cells after yellow fever vaccination. TCRdb reprocessed the 5' RACE reads with MiXCR, giving one entry per CDR3 protein. Found here are tens of thousands of distinct CDR3 sequences, around 5% of them singletons; the top ten hold 20%. Sample: PBMCs, either bulk or a sorted T-cell subset (CD4+, CD8+, memory, or dextramer-sorted; not recorded which), taken roughly 45 days after the first yellow fever vaccination. The origin of the receptors is a man aged 18 to 35 who received the YFV17D yellow fever vaccine.

This clonotype came up many times. This rearrangement joins TRBV7-2 to TRBJ2-3; no clear D. The CDR3 consists of 13 residues. V lost 5 bases and J 2 bases, leaving 8 bases between the germline ends. Germline V CDR1 and CDR2: SGHTA, FQGNSA. DNA of the CDR3: TGTGCCAGCAGCCCCTACACCACAGATACGCAGTATTTT. Its translation: CASSPYTTDTQYF.

This clonotype was counted at least ten times. J is TRBJ2-7 and V is TRBV7-9; D is possibly TRBD1 or TRBD2 (5 bases each). V lost 5 bases, J lost 4 bases, and 12 bases lay in between. The CDR3 sequence is 13 residues long. Germline V lookup: CDR1 SEHNR, CDR2 FQNEAQ (reference sequence). Here the CDR3 reads CASSPGTVYEQYV. As DNA, the CDR3 is TGTGCCAGCAGCCCAGGGACGGTTTACGAGCAGTACGTC.

In its sample, this clonotype was seen many times. The chain joins TRBV4-3 to TRBJ2-2; 7 positions agree with TRBD1. Germline V gene sequence: CDR1 LGHNA, CDR2 YSLEER. The CDR3 extends over 15 amino acids. The trim removed 6 bases at V and 1 base at J, leaving 5 bases unmatched. The CDR3 DNA sequence: TGCGCCAGCAGGGGCAGACAGGGGAACACCGGGGAGCTGTTTTTT. Translated, it gives CASRGRQGNTGELFF.

This clonotype appeared many times. The genes are TRBV2 and TRBJ2-5; D gene uncertain. Germline-derived CDR1 and CDR2 are SNHLY and FYNNEI. V was shortened by 6 bases and J by 2 bases, with 7 bases between the two germline ends. There are 12 residues in the CDR3. CDR3 sequence: CASRKDQETQYF. CDR3 nucleotides: TGTGCCAGCAGGAAAGATCAAGAGACCCAGTACTTC.

In its sample, this clonotype was seen many times. The chain uses TRBV2 and TRBJ2-1; no definite D call. Looked up from germline, CDR1 is SNHLY and CDR2 is FYNNEI. V lost 6 bases, J lost 0 bases, and 12 bases lay in between. The length of the CDR3 is 15 residues. CDR3 coding DNA: TGTGCCAGCAGGGGTGGGTTCCTCTCCTACAATGAGCAGTTCTTC. Its protein product is CASRGGFLSYNEQFF.

This clonotype was seen ten or more times. The chain joins TRBV20-1 to TRBJ2-7; 9 bases map to TRBD1. J was trimmed by 6 bases and V by 5 bases; bases with no gene match: 8. Germline V gives CDR1 DFQATT, CDR2 SNEGSKA (reference sequence). The CDR3 extends over 13 amino acids. The CDR3 sequence: CSASGTGLVEQYF. CDR3 in DNA: TGCAGTGCTTCTGGGACAGGGCTGGTCGAGCAGTACTTC.

This clonotype was seen many times. V gene TRBV11-3 combines with J gene TRBJ2-1, with TRBD2 identical over 8 bases. Germline assignment: CDR1 SGHNT and CDR2 YENEEA. V trimming: 5 bases; J trimming: 4 bases; junction bases outside the gene matches: 10. The CDR3 loop spans 16 amino acids. The CDR3 DNA sequence: TGTGCCAGCAGCGCGAATCGGGGGGGGACGTACAATGAGCAGTTCTTC. Translated: CASSANRGGTYNEQFF.

This clonotype was found many times. The chain recombines TRBV28 with TRBJ1-5; D is unresolved. The CDR3 consists of 12 residues. Germline V CDR1 and CDR2: MDHEN, SYDVKM. Trimming took off 8 bases at V and 0 bases at J, with 5 bases between the two ends. The CDR3 reads CASGNSNQPQHF. The CDR3 DNA is TGTGCCAGCGGAAATAGCAATCAGCCCCAGCATTTT.

This clonotype was found many times. This chain joins TRBV5-1 and TRBJ1-2; maybe TRBD1 (5 bases). Germline V gene lookup returns CDR1 SGHRS and CDR2 YFSETQ. This CDR3 region has 13 residues. V was shortened by 1 base and J by 5 bases, with 9 bases between the two germline ends. The CDR3 nucleotides are TGCGCCAGCAGCTTGAAAACAGGATATGGCTACACCTTC. This sequence encodes CASSLKTGYGYTF.

This clonotype occurred many times. This sequence joins TRBV5-4 and TRBJ2-3; D may be TRBD2 (6 bases). The germline gives CDR1 SGHNT, CDR2 YYREEE (reference sequence). V was trimmed by 7 bases and J by 1 base, leaving 16 bases between them. The CDR3 is made up of 15 amino acids. The CDR3: CASPGEPGGTDTQYF. The CDR3 DNA reads as TGTGCCAGCCCCGGGGAACCGGGGGGCACAGATACGCAGTATTTT.

This clonotype was seen many times. The V call is TRBV10-3, the J call TRBJ2-3, with 14 bases fitting TRBD2. The CDR3 runs to 19 residues. From germline, CDR1 is ENHRY and CDR2 SYGVKD. V shed 4 bases and J 1 base; nucleotides not matched to a gene: 10. The CDR3 region has the DNA TGTGCCATCAGTGGCGCGGGACTAGCGGGAGCCGAGGGCACAGATACGCAGTATTTT. Amino acid sequence: CAISGAGLAGAEGTDTQYF.

This clonotype was detected many times. The chain uses TRBV5-1 and TRBJ1-1, with D unclear. This CDR3 is built from 13 residues. Germline V CDR1 and CDR2: SGHRS, YFSETQ. The V end lost 1 base, the J end lost 1 base, and 5 bases lay between the germline ends. The CDR3 nucleotides are TGCGCCAGCAGCTTGCAACGGAACACTGAAGCTTTCTTT. It yields the protein CASSLQRNTEAFF.

This clonotype came up many times. DNA of the CDR3: TGCAGTGCTAGAACCCCCACAGCGGGGGGAGAGACCCAGTACTTC. Translated: CSARTPTAGGETQYF. V gene TRBV20-1 combines with J gene TRBJ2-5, with TRBD2 identical over 9 bases. With V trimmed by 2 bases and J by 4 bases, 8 bases remained unmatched. The CDR3 extends over 15 amino acids. Germline-derived CDR1 and CDR2 are DFQATT and SNEGSKA (reference sequence).

This clonotype was detected only a few times. The V and J genes are TRBV19 and TRBJ1-2; D gene unclear. Per the germline V gene, CDR1 is LNHDA and CDR2 is SQIVND (reference sequence). V lost 0 bases and J 4 bases, leaving 12 bases between the germline ends. The CDR3 runs 15 residues. The chain's CDR3 is CASSIDARKFYGYTF. The CDR3 nucleotides read TGTGCCAGTAGTATAGATGCCCGGAAATTCTATGGCTACACCTTC.

The sample holds many counts of this clonotype. This rearrangement joins TRBV6-5 to TRBJ2-5, with no clear D. The CDR3 length is 12 residues. Germline-derived CDR1 and CDR2 are MNHEY and SVGAGI. Trimming shortened V by 6 bases and J by 2 bases, and 7 bases separated the two germline ends. Here the CDR3 reads CASRGIQETQYF. The CDR3, as DNA: TGTGCCAGCAGAGGGATTCAAGAGACCCAGTACTTC.